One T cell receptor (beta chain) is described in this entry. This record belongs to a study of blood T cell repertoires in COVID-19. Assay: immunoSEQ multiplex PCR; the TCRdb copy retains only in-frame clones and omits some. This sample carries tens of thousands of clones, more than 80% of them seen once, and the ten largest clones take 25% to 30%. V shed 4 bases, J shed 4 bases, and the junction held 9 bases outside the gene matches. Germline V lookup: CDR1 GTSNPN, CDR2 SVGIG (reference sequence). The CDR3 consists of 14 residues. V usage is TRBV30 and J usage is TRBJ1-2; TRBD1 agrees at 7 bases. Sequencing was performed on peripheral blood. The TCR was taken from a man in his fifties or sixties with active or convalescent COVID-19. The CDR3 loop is CAWNRDRNIYGYTF. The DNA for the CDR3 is TGTGCCTGGAATAGGGACAGAAACATCTATGGCTACACCTTC.